The table lists the clone carrying this T cell receptor (beta chain) with a count of one. The data derive from a study of T cells in localized non-small cell lung cancer. The V end lost 4 bases, the J end lost 0 bases, and 13 bases lay between the germline ends. Germline V lookup: CDR1 SGDLS, CDR2 YYNGEE. The CDR3 has 16 residues. Clones were read by immunoSEQ multiplex PCR, and TCRdb kept only the in-frame ones, dropping some. The data hold approximately 83,000 clones, with approximately 90% observed a single time. This TCR came from a woman between 40 and 69 years old with stage II squamous cell lung carcinoma. The chain couples TRBV9 to TRBJ1-4, with D uncertain. The material sequenced was PBMCs, taken before any cancer treatment. CDR3 protein: CASSPRGYSTNEKLFF. The CDR3 DNA reads TGTGCCAGCAGCCCCCGTGGATACTCAACTAATGAAAAACTGTTTTTT.